These 32 T cell receptor beta chains originate from one sample sequenced in a study of T-cell reconstitution after alpha-beta-depleted transplantation in children. Unique molecular identifiers were incorporated when the TCRbeta library was constructed. TCRdb used MiXCR to reprocess the PCR reads, holding one entry per CDR3 protein. The table shows almost 500,000 distinct CDR3 sequences, with around 13% occurring only once. This specimen was PBMCs from the stem cell graft donor, taken from the stem cell graft. Source of these receptors: a human donor who donated a stem cell graft to a child with combined immunodeficiency.

The sample holds a few counts of this clonotype. The rearrangement links TRBV4-1 to TRBJ2-1, with D unclear. This CDR3 comprises 11 residues. Germline loops: CDR1 MGHRA, CDR2 YSYEKL. Trimming shortened V by 2 bases and J by 10 bases, and 6 bases separated the two germline ends. CDR3 sequence reads: CASSQSVEQFF. In DNA, the CDR3 is TGCGCCAGCAGCCAATCAGTAGAGCAGTTCTTC.

This clonotype has ten or more counts. J is TRBJ2-3 and V is TRBV6-5, with 9 bases identical to TRBD1. The germline V gene encodes CDR1 MNHEY and CDR2 SVGAGI. CDR3 size: 16 residues. The V and J ends lost 0 bases and 6 bases, in that order; junction bases with no gene match: 7. The CDR3 region is CASSYSGQGWEDTQYF. In DNA, the CDR3 is TGTGCCAGCAGTTACTCGGGACAGGGATGGGAGGATACGCAGTATTTT.

The sample holds a few counts of this clonotype. V usage is TRBV27 and J usage is TRBJ2-1; D unresolved. Trimming left V 4 bases short and J 0 bases short, with 13 bases between. The CDR3 covers 16 residues. Germline lookup yields CDR1 MNHEY and CDR2 SMNVEV (reference sequence). CDR3 amino acids: CASSSNPSSSYNEQFF. For the CDR3, the DNA is TGTGCCAGCAGTTCTAATCCCTCAAGCTCCTACAATGAGCAGTTCTTC.

On this clonotype itself: This may be a read error: a much more frequent sequence differs by one nucleotide. The chain combines TRBV5-1 with TRBJ2-1; D possibly matches TRBD1 or TRBD2 (5 bases each). Germline V CDR1 and CDR2: SGHRS, YFSETQ. The CDR3 extends over 15 amino acids. DNA for the CDR3: TGCGCCAGCAGCTTGTCAGGGACCAACTACTATGAGCAGTTCTTC. This translates into CASSLSGTNYYEQFF.

In this sample, this clonotype turned up once. V and J are TRBV12-3 or TRBV12-4 and TRBJ1-1, with 9 bases identical to TRBD1. Germline trimming cut 6 bases from V and 4 bases from J; bases unmatched to any gene: 15. The CDR3 contains 17 residues. The CDR3 spells CASSQQPGQGVSTEAFF. The CDR3 DNA follows: TGTGCCAGCAGCCAACAACCGGGACAGGGAGTTTCCACTGAAGCTTTCTTT.

The table lists this clonotype with a few counts. The V and J genes are TRBV29-1 and TRBJ2-5; no clear D. V gave up 0 bases and J gave up 5 bases, with 7 bases separating them. There are 12 residues in the CDR3. From germline, CDR1 is SQVTM and CDR2 ANQGSEA. CDR3: CSVEEGWETQYF. The CDR3 nucleotides read TGCAGCGTTGAAGAAGGTTGGGAGACCCAGTACTTC.

The V and J genes are TRBV5-1 and TRBJ2-2; D may match TRBD1 or TRBD2 (5 bases each). This CDR3 comprises 15 residues. V was trimmed by 0 bases and J by 3 bases, leaving 9 bases between them. Germline loops: CDR1 SGHRS, CDR2 YFSETQ. The CDR3: CASSLVGRYTGELFF. The CDR3, as DNA: TGCGCCAGCAGCTTGGTGGGACGGTACACCGGGGAGCTGTTTTTT.

This clonotype was detected only a few times. The chain links TRBV18 to TRBJ2-3; maybe TRBD1 (5 bases). V lost 0 bases, J lost 7 bases, and 14 bases lay in between. Per germline, CDR1 KGHSH and CDR2 LQKENI. This CDR3 comprises 15 residues. This chain's CDR3 is CASSPPEIDRNTQYF. The CDR3 coding sequence is TGTGCCAGCTCACCACCCGAGATTGACAGAAATACGCAGTATTTT.

This clonotype has more than one count but fewer than ten. The chain joins TRBV7-9 to TRBJ1-5; no firm D call. CDR1 is SEHNR and CDR2 is FQNEAQ in the germline V gene (reference sequence). V was pared by 1 base and J by 5 bases, with 9 bases between. This CDR3 is built from 14 residues. The CDR3 protein is CASSLVTGDQPQHF. The CDR3 nucleotides are TGTGCCAGCAGCTTAGTGACCGGCGATCAGCCCCAGCATTTT.

The CDR3 region is CASSQYDLVGGQEDTQYF. The CDR3 bases are TGCGCCAGCAGCCAGTATGATTTGGTGGGGGGGCAGGAAGATACGCAGTATTTT. V is TRBV4-3 and J is TRBJ2-3, with TRBD2 as a possible D gene (7 bases). The length of the CDR3 is 18 residues. In germline, CDR1 is LGHNA, CDR2 YSLEER. V gave up 3 bases and J gave up 5 bases, with 24 bases separating them.

This clonotype was seen a handful of times. The chain carries TRBV24-1 and TRBJ2-3; possibly TRBD2 for D (5 bases). The ends were cut back, 2 bases at V and 2 bases at J, with 13 bases in the middle. This CDR3 region has 16 residues. CDR1 and CDR2 (germline): KGHDR, SFDVKD. For the CDR3, the DNA is TGTGCCACCAGTGATTCTCGAGGGAGAGACACAGATACGCAGTATTTT. Residues: CATSDSRGRDTDTQYF.

This chain joins TRBV27 and TRBJ2-7; 10 nucleotides agree with TRBD1. The CDR3 contains 16 residues. Unmatched junction bases numbered 12, after V lost 5 bases and J lost 5 bases. The germline gives CDR1 MNHEY, CDR2 SMNVEV (reference sequence). Here the CDR3 reads CASSKDRGDFFNEQYF. CDR3 sequence (DNA): TGTGCCAGCAGTAAGGACAGGGGGGACTTTTTTAACGAGCAGTACTTC.

This clonotype was detected only a few times. The V gene is TRBV6-2 or TRBV6-3, the J gene TRBJ2-1; 10 bases line up with TRBD2. V was pared by 0 bases and J by 0 bases, with 11 bases of the junction left unmatched. The CDR3 covers 20 residues. Germline values: CDR1 MNHEY, CDR2 SVGEGT. CDR3 loop: CASSYSTRVAGGSSYNEQFF. CDR3 DNA: TGTGCCAGCAGTTACTCGACAAGGGTAGCGGGGGGAAGCTCCTACAATGAGCAGTTCTTC.

This chain uses TRBV7-2 with TRBJ1-5; TRBD1 might be the D (6 bases). Germline loops: CDR1 SGHTA, CDR2 FQGNSA. This CDR3 has 15 residues. Between the trimmed V and J ends, which lost 5 bases and 1 base, there was a span of 12 bases. CDR3 in DNA: TGTGCCAGCAGCAGGGAGGGGGGCAGCAATCAGCCCCAGCATTTT. Translated, it gives CASSREGGSNQPQHF.

V and J are TRBV28 and TRBJ1-5, with no clear D. This CDR3 contains 13 residues. Germline V lookup: CDR1 MDHEN, CDR2 SYDVKM. V was shortened by 1 base and J by 4 bases, with 5 bases between the two germline ends. Here the CDR3 DNA reads TGTGCCAGCAGTTTATTGGCAAATCAGCCCCAGCATTTT. Residues: CASSLLANQPQHF.

This clonotype was detected a few times. This chain joins TRBV20-1 and TRBJ2-5; D call uncertain. The CDR3 spans 12 residues. The germline V and J ends were trimmed by 6 bases and 0 bases, with 8 bases remaining between them. Looked up from germline, CDR1 is DFQATT and CDR2 is SNEGSKA (reference sequence). CDR3 region: CSADEDQETQYF. CDR3 nucleotide sequence: TGCAGTGCCGACGAGGACCAAGAGACCCAGTACTTC.

The rearrangement joins TRBV4-3 to TRBJ2-3; D perhaps matches TRBD1 (6 bases). Germline CDR1 is LGHNA and CDR2 is YSLEER. The CDR3 is 14 residues long. The V end lost 1 base, the J end lost 3 bases, and 8 bases lay between the germline ends. CDR3 residues: CASSQVRGTDTQYF. CDR3 bases: TGCGCCAGCAGCCAAGTGAGGGGGACAGATACGCAGTATTTT.

This clonotype was counted many times. V and J are TRBV28 and TRBJ2-7; TRBD1 might be the D (6 bases). The CDR3 consists of 14 residues. The V and J ends lost 6 bases and 3 bases respectively, with 15 bases between them. From germline, CDR1 is MDHEN and CDR2 SYDVKM. CDR3 sequence (DNA): TGTGCCAGCAGCCAGTCCCACAGGGTCTACGAGCAGTACTTC. Amino acids: CASSQSHRVYEQYF. Supplemented by reference TRBV28 and TRBJ2-7, the full variable domain reads DVKVTQSSRYLVKRTGEKVFLECVQDMDHENMFWYRQDPGLGLRLIYFSYDVKMKEKGDIPEGYSVSREKKERFSLILESASTNQTSMYLCASSQSHRVYEQYFGPGTRLTVT.

This clonotype occurred a few times. The chain recombines TRBV5-1 with TRBJ2-1, with D maybe TRBD2 (6 bases). Between the trimmed V and J ends, which lost 4 bases and 6 bases, there was a span of 20 bases. The CDR3 has 16 residues. Germline values: CDR1 SGHRS, CDR2 YFSETQ. CDR3 nucleotides: TGCGCCAGCAGCAGACCCGGGACTCTGAACCGCAATGAGCAGTTCTTC. Translating gives CASSRPGTLNRNEQFF.

The genes are TRBV12-3 or TRBV12-4 and TRBJ1-1, with TRBD1 identical over 7 bases. The CDR3 spans 13 residues. J gave up 7 bases and V 6 bases, and 8 bases lay outside the gene matches. DNA of the CDR3: TGTGCCAGCAGCGTAAGGGACAGTCTTGAAGCTTTCTTT. It codes for CASSVRDSLEAFF.

The chain uses TRBV4-3 and TRBJ1-4; D unclear. The CDR3 runs to 13 residues. The V and J ends lost 2 bases and 8 bases respectively, with 9 bases between them. Germline CDR1 LGHNA, CDR2 YSLEER. The CDR3 spells CASSQQDGEKLFF. In nucleotides, the CDR3 is TGCGCCAGCAGCCAACAGGACGGGGAAAAACTGTTTTTT.

This clonotype occurred a few times. The chain links TRBV5-1 to TRBJ2-2; possibly TRBD1 for D (6 bases). The germline V gene encodes CDR1 SGHRS and CDR2 YFSETQ. The CDR3 consists of 16 residues. V dropped 4 bases and J dropped 5 bases, with 18 bases sitting between them. CDR3: CASSPPLLTGTGELFF. CDR3 sequence (DNA): TGCGCCAGCAGCCCACCACTTCTTACAGGGACCGGGGAGCTGTTTTTT. Full variable domain (remainder filled in from reference TRBV5-1 and TRBJ2-2): KAGVTQTPRYLIKTRGQQVTLSCSPISGHRSVSWYQQTPGQGLQFLFEYFSETQRNKGNFPGRFSGRQFSNSRSEMNVSTLELGDSALYLCASSPPLLTGTGELFFGEGSRLTVL.

This clonotype occurred a few times. The chain links TRBV2 to TRBJ2-1; 10 bases line up with TRBD2. Trimming removed 5 bases from V and 7 bases from J; junction bases left unmatched: 11. In germline, CDR1 is SNHLY, CDR2 FYNNEI. The CDR3 length is 16 residues. CDR3 coding DNA: TGTGCCAGCAGTACCGGGACTAGCGCCCTAGGGAATGAGCAGTTCTTC. It translates to CASSTGTSALGNEQFF.

This clonotype was observed a few times. V and J are TRBV19 and TRBJ1-5, with TRBD1 matching over 10 bases. Per the germline V gene, CDR1 is LNHDA and CDR2 is SQIVND (reference sequence). The CDR3 covers 15 residues. The V and J ends lost 6 bases and 7 bases, in that order; junction bases with no gene match: 9. The CDR3 DNA reads TGTGCCAGTAGGCCTGACAGGGGGCATAGGCAGCCCCAGCATTTT. It encodes CASRPDRGHRQPQHF.

This clonotype was seen a handful of times. The genes are TRBV5-1 and TRBJ2-2; D not certain. V lost 0 bases and J lost 5, with 11 bases in between. Per germline, CDR1 SGHRS and CDR2 YFSETQ. The CDR3 sequence is 15 residues long. In DNA form, the CDR3 reads TGCGCCAGCAGCTTGGCACAGCAACCTACCGGGGAGCTGTTTTTT. It specifies CASSLAQQPTGELFF.

This clonotype has ten or more counts. This CDR3 reads CASSSGLAGVNEQFF. As DNA, the CDR3 is TGTGCCAGCAGTTCGGGACTAGCGGGAGTTAATGAGCAGTTCTTC. The chain recombines TRBV12-3 or TRBV12-4 with TRBJ2-1; TRBD2 matches 14 bases. The V and J ends lost 4 bases and 7 bases, in that order; junction bases with no gene match: 3. This CDR3 has 15 amino acids.

The CDR3 DNA reads as TGTGCCAGCAGCTTAGCCTCTCTGGCCGGCAATTCACCCCTCCACTTT. This sequence encodes CASSLASLAGNSPLHF. This chain joins TRBV7-6 and TRBJ1-6; D not certain. Trimming took 0 bases from V and 7 from J, leaving 13 bases between them. From germline, CDR1 is SGHVS and CDR2 FNYEAQ. The length of the CDR3 is 16 residues.

V usage is TRBV20-1 and J usage is TRBJ1-4; D is possibly TRBD1 (5 bases). CDR1 and CDR2 (germline): DFQATT, SNEGSKA (reference sequence). This CDR3 is 15 amino acids long. V was shortened by 0 bases and J by 8 bases, with 16 bases between the two germline ends. In DNA form, the CDR3 reads TGCAGTGCTAGAGATCCGCAGGGAACGGGAGAAAAACTGTTTTTT. This gives the protein CSARDPQGTGEKLFF.

The chain combines TRBV6-5 with TRBJ2-7, with 10 bases that match TRBD1. Per the germline V gene, CDR1 is MNHEY and CDR2 is SVGAGI. V lost 2 bases to trimming and J lost 5 bases; unmatched junction nucleotides: 6. CDR3 length equals 15 residues. The CDR3 DNA reads TGTGCCAGCAGTTACGGGACAGGGGTTCCTCACGAGCAGTACTTC. It specifies CASSYGTGVPHEQYF.

This clonotype was picked up many times. The CDR3 nucleotides are TGTGCCAGCAGCCAATCCCCCACAACTAGCGGGAGCTCCTACAATGAGCAGTTCTTC. This codes for CASSQSPTTSGSSYNEQFF. This rearrangement joins TRBV3-1 to TRBJ2-1, with TRBD2 matching 11 bases. The junction had 9 bases not matched to a gene; V was cut back by 2 bases and J by 0 bases. This CDR3 comprises 19 residues. Germline V lookup: CDR1 LGHDT, CDR2 YNNKEL (reference sequence).

This clonotype was observed at least ten times. The genes are TRBV12-3 or TRBV12-4 and TRBJ1-2, with unresolved D. Deletions cut 3 bases from V and 8 bases from J, with 10 bases between. CDR3 length: 12 amino acids. Here the CDR3 DNA reads TGTGCCAGCAGTTTGCCCGAAAGGGGCTACACCTTC. Protein: CASSLPERGYTF.

This clonotype turned up a few times. The rearrangement joins TRBV24-1 to TRBJ2-5; D ambiguous. The V and J ends lost 1 base and 4 bases respectively, with 9 bases between them. The germline V gene has CDR1 KGHDR and CDR2 SFDVKD. The CDR3 has 14 residues. For the CDR3, the DNA is TGTGCCACCAGTGATTTCGCTGAGATAGAGACCCAGTACTTC. Amino acid sequence: CATSDFAEIETQYF.